These 17 T cell receptor beta chains originate from one sample sequenced in a study of CD8 T cells in Susac syndrome. Random hexamers were used to reverse transcribe the RNA input (roughly 0.5 to 1 ug). MiXCR, applied by TCRdb to the immunoSEQ multiplex PCR reads, yields one record per CDR3 protein. The table shows 150,000 to 200,000 distinct CDR3 sequences, with roughly 92% occurring only once. Sample: CD4+ T cells from PBMCs. The source is a human donor with Susac syndrome.

V usage is TRBV20-1 and J usage is TRBJ2-7, with 7 bases that match TRBD1. The CDR3 loop spans 14 amino acids. V lost 2 bases, J lost 3 bases, and 7 bases stayed unmatched. Germline CDR1 reads DFQATT; CDR2 reads SNEGSKA (reference sequence). The CDR3, as DNA: TGCAGTGCTAGAAAGCCAGGGGGTGGCTACGAGCAGTACTTC. This encodes CSARKPGGGYEQYF.

This rearrangement joins TRBV7-2 to TRBJ2-7; 8 positions match TRBD2. Looked up from germline, CDR1 is SGHTA and CDR2 is FQGNSA. The V and J ends lost 1 base and 4 bases, in that order; junction bases with no gene match: 3. CDR3 length: 14 residues. The CDR3 coding sequence is TGTGCCAGCAGCTTAGTGGGCGGGGGGTACGAGCAGTACTTC. Its protein is CASSLVGGGYEQYF.

The rearrangement joins TRBV6-1 to TRBJ2-1; a weak D match, TRBD2 (7 bases). CDR3 size: 15 residues. Germline CDR1 MNHNS, CDR2 SASEGT. The ends were cut back, 8 bases at V and 6 bases at J, with 20 bases in the middle. CDR3 sequence: CASLRGASGGNEQFF. In DNA form, the CDR3 reads TGTGCCAGCCTCCGGGGGGCCTCGGGAGGCAATGAGCAGTTCTTC.

The gene calls are TRBV19 and TRBJ1-5; D gene unclear. CDR1 is LNHDA and CDR2 is SQIVND in the germline V gene (reference sequence). The CDR3 extends over 15 amino acids. V lost 3 bases, J lost 3 bases, and 12 bases lay in between. DNA for the CDR3: TGTGCCAGTAGTATTGGACGTGAGTCCAATCAGCCCCAGCATTTT. Its protein product is CASSIGRESNQPQHF.

The V and J genes are TRBV29-1 and TRBJ1-1; D not certain. The CDR3 runs 10 residues. Germline V gene sequence: CDR1 SQVTM, CDR2 ANQGSEA. With 6 bases removed from V and 11 bases from J, the gap between germline ends came to 13 bases. CDR3 coding DNA: TGCAGCGTACAAGACCCGGAGGCTTTCTTT. Translating it yields CSVQDPEAFF.

V gene TRBV2 combines with J gene TRBJ2-1; TRBD1 might be the D (5 bases). Germline V lookup: CDR1 SNHLY, CDR2 FYNNEI. The length of the CDR3 is 15 residues. Trimming took off 7 bases at V and 5 bases at J, with 18 bases between the two ends. The CDR3 loop is CASNLLGLSHNEQFF. CDR3 DNA: TGTGCCAGCAATCTTTTGGGGCTTAGCCACAATGAGCAGTTCTTC.

This chain joins TRBV6-1 and TRBJ2-3, with 9 bases that match TRBD1. J gave up 2 bases and V 4 bases, and 4 bases lay outside the gene matches. The CDR3 loop spans 15 amino acids. Germline V gives CDR1 MNHNS, CDR2 SASEGT. The CDR3 here is CASSAGTGNTDTQYF. CDR3 bases: TGTGCCAGCAGTGCAGGGACAGGGAACACAGATACGCAGTATTTT.

The V call is TRBV7-9, the J call TRBJ2-1; 7 bases map to TRBD2. CDR3 length equals 15 residues. J gave up 2 bases and V 3 bases, and 4 bases lay outside the gene matches. Germline CDR1 SEHNR, CDR2 FQNEAQ (reference sequence). The CDR3 DNA reads TGTGCCAGCAGCTTCGGGGGGTCCCCCTACAATGAGCAGTTCTTC. Protein sequence: CASSFGGSPYNEQFF.

The chain employs TRBV2 and TRBJ1-5; D call uncertain. Trimming removed 4 bases from V and 0 bases from J, with 7 bases in between. The germline V gene encodes CDR1 SNHLY and CDR2 FYNNEI. The CDR3 is made up of 14 amino acids. CDR3: CASSVHSSNQPQHF. The CDR3, as DNA: TGTGCCAGCAGTGTACACAGTAGCAATCAGCCCCAGCATTTT. The variable domain in full, completed from reference TRBV2 and TRBJ1-5, reads EPEVTQTPSHQVTQMGQEVILRCVPISNHLYFYWYRQILGQKVEFLVSFYNNEISEKSEIFDDQFSVERPDGSNFTLKIRSTKLEDSAMYFCASSVHSSNQPQHFGDGTRLSIL.

This chain joins TRBV20-1 and TRBJ1-4; D unclear. CDR1 is DFQATT and CDR2 is SNEGSKA in the germline V gene (reference sequence). The V and J ends lost 4 bases and 8 bases respectively, with 8 bases between them. The CDR3 covers 11 residues. The CDR3 sequence: CSATGGEKLFF. CDR3 in DNA: TGCAGTGCTACAGGAGGGGAAAAACTGTTTTTT.

The chain uses TRBV20-1 and TRBJ1-2; D remains unclear. CDR3 size: 12 residues. The germline V gene has CDR1 DFQATT and CDR2 SNEGSKA (reference sequence). The ends were cut back, 2 bases at V and 3 bases at J, with 7 bases in the middle. CDR3 sequence reads: CSARLGDYGYTF. CDR3 DNA: TGCAGTGCTAGACTCGGGGACTATGGCTACACCTTC.

The J gene is TRBJ2-7, the V gene TRBV27; tentatively, D is TRBD1 (6 bases). This CDR3 has 14 residues. CDR1 is MNHEY and CDR2 is SMNVEV in the germline V gene (reference sequence). V gave up 5 bases and J gave up 2 bases, with 13 bases separating them. The CDR3 sequence: CASSPGDTAYEQYF. The CDR3 DNA reads as TGTGCCAGCAGTCCCGGGGACACCGCCTACGAGCAGTACTTC.

The CDR3 spells CASSLAPSGSYEQYF. The CDR3 coding sequence is TGTGCCAGCAGCTTAGCGCCTAGCGGCTCCTACGAGCAGTACTTC. The chain joins TRBV7-9 to TRBJ2-7, with TRBD2 matching 7 bases. The CDR3 has 15 amino acids. The junction had 2 bases not matched to a gene; V was cut back by 0 bases and J by 0 bases. Germline V gene data show CDR1 as SEHNR and CDR2 as FQNEAQ (reference sequence).

The rearrangement joins TRBV6-5 to TRBJ1-1; D might be TRBD1 (6 bases). This CDR3 spans 14 amino acids. Trimming stripped 5 bases from V and 1 base from J, with 11 bases between. From germline, CDR1 is MNHEY and CDR2 SVGAGI. This CDR3 is CASSPGARNTEAFF. The CDR3, as DNA: TGTGCCAGCAGTCCGGGGGCGCGGAACACTGAAGCTTTCTTT.

The V gene is TRBV20-1, the J gene TRBJ2-5; tentatively, D is TRBD1 or TRBD2 (5 bases each). Germline loops: CDR1 DFQATT, CDR2 SNEGSKA (reference sequence). The CDR3 totals 14 residues. Deletions cut 2 bases from V and 7 bases from J, with 17 bases between. The CDR3 DNA reads TGCAGTGCTAGAAGGGTCTCCGGGGCCGGGACCCAGTACTTC. This sequence encodes CSARRVSGAGTQYF.

CDR3 loop: CASSLEGAANSPLHF. The CDR3 nucleotides are TGTGCCAGCAGTCTAGAGGGGGCGGCCAATTCACCCCTCCACTTT. This sequence joins TRBV3-1 and TRBJ1-6; 7 nucleotides align to TRBD1. CDR3 length equals 15 residues. Trimming at V came to 6 bases and at J to 7 bases, leaving 9 bases not matched to a gene. CDR1 is LGHDT, CDR2 YNNKEL, per germline (reference sequence).

The chain carries TRBV3-1 and TRBJ2-7; 8 positions agree with TRBD1. The J segment lost 11 bases and the V segment lost 4 bases, leaving 7 bases of the junction unmatched. Germline CDR1 and CDR2: LGHDT and YNNKEL (reference sequence). The CDR3 has 12 amino acids. CDR3 sequence: CASSLTGDREYF. CDR3 nucleotide sequence: TGTGCCAGCAGCCTGACAGGGGATAGAGAGTACTTC.